This TCR beta chain was retrieved from a study of T cell responses to AZD1222 COVID-19 vaccine. Findings and limits, study-wide: Donor demographics were predominantly white British with a female majority; clonal diversity may be underestimated.

On this clone: Its specificity is not known.

Method: immunoSEQ multiplex PCR; TCRdb's copy keeps in-frame clones and lacks some. The data show around 200,000 clones, just over 85% seen once. V was pared by 3 bases and J by 7 bases, with 13 bases between. In germline, CDR1 is LNHDA, CDR2 SQIVND (reference sequence). The CDR3 totals 14 residues. The rearrangement links TRBV19 to TRBJ1-5; D is possibly TRBD1 (6 bases). Specimen: peripheral blood, collected on day 0 of AZD1222 vaccination. The sequence derives from an adult in good health. In nucleotides, the CDR3 is TGTGCCAGTAGTATCGGCAGGGGAAGACAGCCCCAGCATTTT. It yields the protein CASSIGRGRQPQHF.